Each of the 29 T cell receptor beta chains below was sequenced from the same sample in a study of shared T cell receptors in the human thymus. Only in-frame clones appear in the TCRdb table, and some are missing; sequencing was by immunoSEQ multiplex PCR. The table shows hundreds of thousands of clones, with around 89% occurring only once. The same sample was also studied in work on human thymus T cells.

The sample comprised thymocytes. Receptors were obtained from a boy under three years old with a congenital heart defect.

V is TRBV23-1 and J is TRBJ2-3; unclear D gene. TRBV23-1 falls under the ORF class, with uncertain function. Trimming removed 1 base from V and 0 bases from J, with 11 bases in between. This CDR3 contains 16 residues. The chain's CDR3 is CASSQLRRASTDTQYF. The CDR3 DNA reads as TGCGCCAGCAGTCAATTGAGGCGAGCTAGCACAGATACGCAGTATTTT.

The gene calls are TRBV2 and TRBJ2-2, with no clear D. Germline CDR1 is SNHLY and CDR2 is FYNNEI. The CDR3 has 17 amino acids. The V and J ends lost 3 bases and 4 bases respectively, with 18 bases between them. CDR3: CASSDPRIPTGTGELFF. The CDR3 DNA sequence: TGTGCCAGCAGTGACCCTCGGATACCAACGGGCACCGGGGAGCTGTTTTTT.

This chain links TRBV18 with TRBJ2-1; TRBD2 matches at 10 bases. Looked up from germline, CDR1 is KGHSH and CDR2 is LQKENI. Germline trimming cut 2 bases from V and 10 bases from J; bases unmatched to any gene: 8. CDR3 length: 15 residues. In DNA form, the CDR3 reads TGTGCCAGCTCACCAGGGGCTAGCGGGAGAGGGGAGCAGTTCTTC. Protein product: CASSPGASGRGEQFF.

The chain employs TRBV7-2 and TRBJ2-1; 7 bases agree with TRBD1. Germline V gives CDR1 SGHTA, CDR2 FQGNSA. Trimming removed 2 bases from V and 3 bases from J; junction bases left unmatched: 13. The CDR3 covers 18 residues. CDR3: CASSLSTQGGFYYNEQFF. In DNA, the CDR3 is TGTGCCAGCAGCTTATCAACCCAAGGGGGCTTTTACTACAATGAGCAGTTCTTC.

This clone was seen once. The rearrangement joins TRBV7-6 to TRBJ2-5, with 8 bases that match TRBD2. V shed 5 bases and J 5 bases; nucleotides not matched to a gene: 7. The germline V gene has CDR1 SGHVS and CDR2 FNYEAQ. This CDR3 region has 14 residues. This chain's CDR3 is CASSKRERRETQYF. CDR3 in DNA: TGTGCCAGCAGCAAGCGGGAGAGGAGGGAGACCCAGTACTTC.

The V and J genes are TRBV7-4 and TRBJ2-5, with 11 bases lining up with TRBD2. Germline V gene sequence: CDR1 SGHVT, CDR2 SQSDAQ. The ends lost 1 base at V and 0 bases at J; junction bases unmatched: 10. This CDR3 region has 19 residues. CDR3 sequence reads: CASSLVSASGRPNQETQYF. CDR3 nucleotide sequence: TGTGCCAGCAGCTTAGTGTCGGCTAGCGGGAGGCCGAACCAAGAGACCCAGTACTTC.

The rearrangement joins TRBV25-1 to TRBJ2-3, with D possibly being TRBD2 (7 bases). The CDR3 is 18 residues long. CDR1 MGHDK and CDR2 SYGVNS come from the germline V gene. Trimming cost V 0 bases and J 3 bases, with 19 bases left between them. The CDR3 reads CASSEYGFGGPSTDTQYF. The CDR3 DNA sequence: TGTGCCAGCAGTGAATACGGATTCGGGGGGCCCTCTACAGATACGCAGTATTTT.

The CDR3 DNA reads TGTGCCAGCAGTAGTGCGGGACCAACGGGATGTGGGCAGTATTTT. This encodes CASSSAGPTGCGQYF. This chain connects TRBV28 to TRBJ2-3; TRBD2 is a possible D gene (6 bases). Between the trimmed V and J ends, which lost 5 bases and 11 bases, there was a span of 23 bases. The CDR3 extends over 15 amino acids. Germline V gives CDR1 MDHEN, CDR2 SYDVKM.

V gene TRBV11-2 combines with J gene TRBJ2-1, with TRBD2 matching over 9 bases. J gave up 4 bases and V 7 bases, and 5 bases lay outside the gene matches. The CDR3 loop spans 14 amino acids. Germline CDR1 reads SGHAT; CDR2 reads FQNNGV. The DNA for the CDR3 is TGTGCCAGCACCCGACTAGCGGAGTACAATGAGCAGTTCTTC. Encoded protein: CASTRLAEYNEQFF. The full variable domain, rest sourced from reference TRBV11-2 and TRBJ2-1, is EAGVAQSPRYKIIEKRQSVAFWCNPISGHATLYWYQQILGQGPKLLIQFQNNGVVDDSQLPKDRFSAERLKGVDSTLKIQPAKLEDSAVYLCASTRLAEYNEQFFGPGTRLTVL.

This rearrangement joins TRBV28 to TRBJ1-2; 10 positions agree with TRBD1. Trimming took 2 bases from V and 6 from J; bases not matched to a gene: 6. The CDR3 is 15 amino acids. Germline loops: CDR1 MDHEN, CDR2 SYDVKM. The CDR3 coding sequence is TGTGCCAGCAGTTTACTGGGACAGGGGATTAATGGCTACACCTTC. Protein sequence: CASSLLGQGINGYTF.

The chain employs TRBV28 and TRBJ2-1, with 10 bases that match TRBD2. In germline, CDR1 is MDHEN, CDR2 SYDVKM. This CDR3 region has 16 residues. V lost 4 bases to trimming and J lost 7 bases; unmatched junction nucleotides: 10. CDR3 sequence: CASSWKKREGRNEQFF. The CDR3 region has the DNA TGTGCCAGCAGTTGGAAAAAGCGGGAGGGCCGGAATGAGCAGTTCTTC.

This chain connects TRBV28 to TRBJ2-3, with a tentative D call TRBD1 (5 bases). Germline V gives CDR1 MDHEN, CDR2 SYDVKM. The CDR3 is 17 residues long. V lost 3 bases, J lost 1 base, and 17 bases lay in between. The CDR3 nucleotides are TGTGCCAGCAGTTTGGACGTCGGCAGGGTGCGCACAGATACGCAGTATTTT. This gives the protein CASSLDVGRVRTDTQYF.

CDR3 sequence (DNA): TGTGCCAGCAGCCCGAGACAGACAGATACGCAGTATTTT. Translated, it gives CASSPRQTDTQYF. The rearrangement joins TRBV5-6 to TRBJ2-3; tentatively, D is TRBD1 (5 bases). The CDR3 spans 13 residues. Germline V lookup: CDR1 SGHDT, CDR2 YYEEEE. V lost 4 bases, J lost 3 bases, and 9 bases lay in between.

DNA for the CDR3: TGTGCCAGCAGCCTCATCCTGACAGGGGTCGGCGAGACCCAGTACTTC. As protein: CASSLILTGVGETQYF. The chain employs TRBV28 and TRBJ2-5; 8 nucleotides agree with TRBD1. With 6 bases clipped from V and 5 bases from J, the junction kept 14 bases outside the gene matches. The CDR3 is made up of 16 amino acids. Germline V CDR1 and CDR2: MDHEN, SYDVKM.

The genes are TRBV27 and TRBJ2-1; 8 nucleotides match TRBD2. The germline CDR1 and CDR2 sequences are MNHEY and SMNVEV (reference sequence). CDR3 length: 20 amino acids. The V and J ends lost 3 bases and 8 bases, in that order; junction bases with no gene match: 24. In nucleotides, the CDR3 is TGTGCCAGCAGTTTGCGCCCGAAGGACAGACATAGCGGGAAGAGGGATGAGCAGTTCTTC. This encodes CASSLRPKDRHSGKRDEQFF.

This sequence joins TRBV27 and TRBJ1-1; 10 bases fit TRBD1. The ends lost 5 bases at V and 5 bases at J; junction bases unmatched: 5. Germline-derived CDR1 and CDR2 are MNHEY and SMNVEV (reference sequence). The CDR3 covers 14 residues. The CDR3 DNA reads TGTGCCAGCAGTGACAGGGGGCGGAAGACTGAAGCTTTCTTT. It specifies CASSDRGRKTEAFF.

The rearrangement joins TRBV20-1 to TRBJ2-1; the D gene is possibly TRBD2 (6 bases). This CDR3 spans 11 amino acids. In germline, CDR1 is DFQATT, CDR2 SNEGSKA (reference sequence). The CDR3 region is CSGAGGNEQFF. DNA of the CDR3: TGCAGCGGCGCCGGGGGCAATGAGCAGTTCTTC.

The chain uses TRBV30 and TRBJ1-2; D remains ambiguous. The CDR3 consists of 12 residues. V was clipped by 2 bases and J by 4 bases, with 8 bases between them. Germline V CDR1 and CDR2: GTSNPN, SVGIG (reference sequence). The CDR3 nucleotides read TGTGCCTGGAGTACTGGGCTCTATGGCTACACCTTC. Encoded protein: CAWSTGLYGYTF.

The rearrangement links TRBV9 to TRBJ2-5, with 9 bases identical to TRBD2. CDR3 length: 15 residues. V lost 3 bases, J lost 5 bases, and 8 bases stayed unmatched. CDR1 is SGDLS and CDR2 is YYNGEE in the germline V gene. In nucleotides, the CDR3 is TGTGCCAGCAGCGCGGGGCTAGCGGGAATCGAGACCCAGTACTTC. It translates to CASSAGLAGIETQYF.

The chain links TRBV5-1 to TRBJ2-1; 8 bases are a match to TRBD2. With V trimmed by 2 bases and J by 8 bases, 15 bases remained unmatched. CDR1 SGHRS and CDR2 YFSETQ come from the germline V gene. The CDR3 sequence is 17 residues long. As DNA, the CDR3 is TGCGCCAGCAGCTTCCTGGCCAGAGCGGGAGAGGCGGATGAGCAGTTCTTC. Protein sequence: CASSFLARAGEADEQFF.

V usage is TRBV27 and J usage is TRBJ1-1; tentative D call: TRBD1 (5 bases). Germline CDR1 is MNHEY and CDR2 is SMNVEV (reference sequence). This CDR3 has 15 residues. Trimming removed 1 base from V and 2 bases from J, with 11 bases in between. The CDR3 region is CASSLWGRVNTEAFF. The CDR3 nucleotides are TGTGCCAGCAGTTTATGGGGCAGGGTAAACACTGAAGCTTTCTTT.

CDR3 residues: CASSPSGRDTQYF. The CDR3, as DNA: TGTGCCAGCAGTCCTAGCGGGAGAGATACGCAGTATTTT. The chain recombines TRBV25-1 with TRBJ2-3, with 10 bases lining up with TRBD2. CDR1 MGHDK and CDR2 SYGVNS come from the germline V gene. This CDR3 is 13 amino acids long. Trimming removed 5 bases from V and 5 bases from J; junction bases left unmatched: 1.

This clone turned up a few times. This chain links TRBV2 with TRBJ1-4, with D perhaps matching TRBD1 (6 bases). CDR1 and CDR2 (germline): SNHLY, FYNNEI. The CDR3 loop spans 13 amino acids. The V end lost 6 bases, the J end lost 8 bases, and 13 bases lay between the germline ends. The CDR3 spells CASSPNREEKLFF. CDR3 in DNA: TGTGCCAGCAGCCCTAACAGGGAGGAAAAACTGTTTTTT.

The V call is TRBV28, the J call TRBJ1-1, with 10 positions matching TRBD1. Germline CDR1 and CDR2: MDHEN and SYDVKM. The CDR3 extends over 16 amino acids. J lost 5 bases, V lost 11 bases, and 17 bases had no gene match. The CDR3 sequence is CASRHRDRGRGTEAFF. CDR3 coding DNA: TGTGCCTCTCGCCACCGGGACAGGGGCCGGGGGACTGAAGCTTTCTTT.

CDR3 DNA sequence: TGTGCCAGCAGCCCACCCACAGGGTACCAAGAGACCCAGTACTTC. This translates into CASSPPTGYQETQYF. The chain uses TRBV9 and TRBJ2-5, with a weak D call TRBD1 (6 bases). Trimming shortened V by 4 bases and J by 0 bases, and 13 bases separated the two germline ends. The CDR3 is made up of 15 amino acids. Germline V gives CDR1 SGDLS, CDR2 YYNGEE.

The chain has TRBV4-3 and TRBJ2-1; 7 nucleotides align to TRBD1. Germline V gene data show CDR1 as LGHNA and CDR2 as YSLEER. The CDR3 runs 19 residues. J lost 6 bases, V lost 0 bases, and 17 bases had no gene match. CDR3 in amino acids: CASSQEANRGRPLGNEQFF. CDR3 coding DNA: TGCGCCAGCAGCCAAGAAGCGAACAGGGGCAGACCTTTGGGCAATGAGCAGTTCTTC.

V gene TRBV30 combines with J gene TRBJ1-5, with TRBD1 identical over 7 bases. Germline V gene sequence: CDR1 GTSNPN, CDR2 SVGIG (reference sequence). Losses at the gene ends were 0 bases for V and 4 bases for J; bases not matched to a gene: 12. This CDR3 has 17 residues. The DNA for the CDR3 is TGTGCCTGGAGTGTACTAGCCGGCAGGGGGAGAAATCAGCCCCAGCATTTT. It specifies CAWSVLAGRGRNQPQHF. Together with reference TRBV30 and TRBJ1-5, the CDR3 gives the full variable domain: SQTIHQWPATLVQPVGSPLSLECTVEGTSNPNLYWYRQAAGRGLQLLFYSVGIGQISSEVPQNLSASRPQDRQFILSSKKLLLSDSGFYLCAWSVLAGRGRNQPQHFGDGTRLSIL.

The gene calls are TRBV10-2 and TRBJ2-3; D is uncertain. CDR1 and CDR2 (germline): WSHSY, SAAADI. The CDR3 runs to 14 residues. V lost 0 bases and J lost 4, with 8 bases in between. CDR3 sequence: CASSESTPPDTQYF. Here the CDR3 DNA reads TGCGCCAGCAGTGAGTCGACTCCACCAGATACGCAGTATTTT.

This chain joins TRBV7-9 and TRBJ2-3; TRBD2 matches at 8 bases. CDR3 size: 15 residues. Germline CDR1 reads SEHNR; CDR2 reads FQNEAQ (reference sequence). V was clipped by 4 bases and J by 0 bases; unmatched bases: 3. The CDR3 DNA sequence: TGTGCCAGCAGCTCGCGGACTAGCAGCACAGATACGCAGTATTTT. This codes for CASSSRTSSTDTQYF.